The T cell receptor beta chain under discussion was sequenced for a study of CD4 T cells in relation to SARS-CoV-2 and coronaviruses. General study findings and limits: The assay detects memory recall responses, not culture-primed primary responses.

The assay was immunoSEQ multiplex PCR, and TCRdb's table has in-frame clones only and misses some. Of some 69,000 clones in the sample, over 90% were seen once. As regards this clone: Its antigen is undetermined.

Germline V CDR1 and CDR2: SEHNR, FQNEAQ (reference sequence). V was clipped by 8 bases and J by 3 bases, with 14 bases between them. This CDR3 has 14 residues. Before the COVID-19 pandemic, during about 2010-2018, CD4+ T cells were taken from unexposed donors. V is TRBV7-9 and J is TRBJ1-5; perhaps TRBD1 as D (6 bases). Material: naive CD4+ T cells from PBMCs. Subset given: naive CD4+ T cells isolated by negative enrichment. The TCR was taken from a human donor in good health. For the CDR3, the DNA is TGTGCCAGCGGTACAGGGAACCCCAATCAGCCCCAGCATTTT. Its translation: CASGTGNPNQPQHF. Based on the CDR3 plus reference TRBV7-9 and TRBJ1-5, the full variable domain is DTGVSQNPRHKITKRGQNVTFRCDPISEHNRLYWYRQTLGQGPEFLTYFQNEAQLEKSRLLSDRFSAERPKGSFSTLEIQRTEQGDSAMYLCASGTGNPNQPQHFGDGTRLSIL.